The source of this TCR beta chain is a study of control samples from healthy donors and cancer patients. This table comes from immunoSEQ multiplex PCR, and its TCRdb copy is limited to in-frame clones, with some not included. The table lists tens of thousands of clones, roughly 86% of them singletons. CDR1 is WSHSY and CDR2 is SAAADI in the germline V gene. The CDR3 is made up of 12 amino acids. The V gene lost 7 bases and the J gene lost 6 bases, with 12 bases spanning the gap. The clonotype was recovered from a man aged 50 to 59 in good health. The source material was blood. The gene calls are TRBV10-2 and TRBJ1-1; D is uncertain. This chain's CDR3 is CASKSQEAEAFF. The CDR3 bases are TGCGCCAGCAAAAGTCAGGAAGCTGAAGCTTTCTTT.